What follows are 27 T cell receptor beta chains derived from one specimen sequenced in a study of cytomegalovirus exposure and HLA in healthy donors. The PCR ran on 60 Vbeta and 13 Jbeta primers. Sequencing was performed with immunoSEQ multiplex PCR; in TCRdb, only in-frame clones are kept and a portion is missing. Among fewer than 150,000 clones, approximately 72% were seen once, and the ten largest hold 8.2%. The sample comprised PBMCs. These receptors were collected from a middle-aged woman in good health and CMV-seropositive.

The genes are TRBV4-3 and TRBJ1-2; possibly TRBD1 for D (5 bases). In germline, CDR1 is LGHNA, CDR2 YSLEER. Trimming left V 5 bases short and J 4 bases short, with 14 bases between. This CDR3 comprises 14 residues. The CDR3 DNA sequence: TGCGCCAGCAGCTTTACAGGAGGGCCCTATGGCTACACCTTC. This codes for CASSFTGGPYGYTF.

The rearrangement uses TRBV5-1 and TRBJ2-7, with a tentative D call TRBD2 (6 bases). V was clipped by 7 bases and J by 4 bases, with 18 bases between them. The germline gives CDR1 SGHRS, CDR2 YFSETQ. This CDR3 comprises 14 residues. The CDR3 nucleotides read TGCGCCAGCGCTACTTCTCAGGGAGGTTACGAGCAGTACTTC. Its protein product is CASATSQGGYEQYF.

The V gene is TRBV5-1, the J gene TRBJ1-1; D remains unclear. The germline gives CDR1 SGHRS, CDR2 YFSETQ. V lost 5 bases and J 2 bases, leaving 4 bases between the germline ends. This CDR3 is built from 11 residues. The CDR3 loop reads CASSHNTEAFF. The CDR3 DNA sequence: TGCGCCAGCAGTCATAACACTGAAGCTTTCTTT.

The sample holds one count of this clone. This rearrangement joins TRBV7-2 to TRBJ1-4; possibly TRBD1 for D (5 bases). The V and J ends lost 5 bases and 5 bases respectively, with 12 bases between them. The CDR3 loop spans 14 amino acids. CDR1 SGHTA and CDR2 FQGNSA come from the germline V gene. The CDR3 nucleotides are TGTGCCAGCAGCCGCGGGGGAACCAATGAAAAACTGTTTTTT. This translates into CASSRGGTNEKLFF.

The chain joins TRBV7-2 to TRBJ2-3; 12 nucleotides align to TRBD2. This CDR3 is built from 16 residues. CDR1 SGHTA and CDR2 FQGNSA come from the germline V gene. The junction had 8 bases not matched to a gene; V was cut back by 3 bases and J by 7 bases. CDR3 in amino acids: CASSFSSGGAVNTQYF. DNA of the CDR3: TGTGCCAGCAGCTTTTCTAGCGGGGGGGCCGTGAATACGCAGTATTTT.

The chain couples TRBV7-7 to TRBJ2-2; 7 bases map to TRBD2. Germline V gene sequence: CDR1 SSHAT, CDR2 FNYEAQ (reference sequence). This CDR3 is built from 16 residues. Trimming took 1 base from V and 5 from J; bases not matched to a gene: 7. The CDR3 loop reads CASSLEPGLRTGELFF. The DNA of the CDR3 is TGTGCCAGCAGCTTAGAGCCGGGACTAAGGACCGGGGAGCTGTTTTTT.

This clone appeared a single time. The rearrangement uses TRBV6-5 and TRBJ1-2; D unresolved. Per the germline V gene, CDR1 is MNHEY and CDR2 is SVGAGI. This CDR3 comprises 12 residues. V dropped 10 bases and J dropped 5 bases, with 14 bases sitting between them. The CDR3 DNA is TGTGCCACCTCCTCCCTCGTATATGGCTACACCTTC. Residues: CATSSLVYGYTF.

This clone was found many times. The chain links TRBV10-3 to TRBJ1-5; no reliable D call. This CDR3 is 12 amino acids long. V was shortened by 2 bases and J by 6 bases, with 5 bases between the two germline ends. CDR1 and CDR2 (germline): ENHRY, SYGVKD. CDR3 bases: TGTGCCATCAGTGAGGCGCTTCAGCCCCAGCATTTT. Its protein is CAISEALQPQHF.

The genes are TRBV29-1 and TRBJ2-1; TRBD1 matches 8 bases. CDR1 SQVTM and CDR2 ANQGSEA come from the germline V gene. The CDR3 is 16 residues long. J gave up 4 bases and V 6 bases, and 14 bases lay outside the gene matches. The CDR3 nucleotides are TGCAGCGTGGAAACTATACAGGGGGTCATATACAATGAGCAGTTCTTC. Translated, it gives CSVETIQGVIYNEQFF.

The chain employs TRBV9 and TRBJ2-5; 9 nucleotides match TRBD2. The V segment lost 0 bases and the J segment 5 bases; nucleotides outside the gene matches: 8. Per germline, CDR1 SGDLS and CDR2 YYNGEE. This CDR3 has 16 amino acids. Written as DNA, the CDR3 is TGTGCCAGCAGCGTAGATAGCGGGGGCCTCGGGGAGACCCAGTACTTC. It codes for CASSVDSGGLGETQYF.

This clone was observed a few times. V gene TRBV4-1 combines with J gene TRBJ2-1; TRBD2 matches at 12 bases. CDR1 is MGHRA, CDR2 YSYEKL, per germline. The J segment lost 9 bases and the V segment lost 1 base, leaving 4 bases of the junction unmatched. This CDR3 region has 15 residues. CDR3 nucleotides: TGCGCCAGCAGCCAAGGACTAGCGGGGGCCTCTGAGCAGTTCTTC. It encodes CASSQGLAGASEQFF.

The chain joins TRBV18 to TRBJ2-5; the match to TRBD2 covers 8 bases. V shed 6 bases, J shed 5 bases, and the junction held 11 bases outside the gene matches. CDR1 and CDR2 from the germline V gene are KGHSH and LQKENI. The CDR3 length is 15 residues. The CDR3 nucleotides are TGTGCCAGCTCCCGCCCGGGACTAGATAAGGAGACCCAGTACTTC. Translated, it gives CASSRPGLDKETQYF.

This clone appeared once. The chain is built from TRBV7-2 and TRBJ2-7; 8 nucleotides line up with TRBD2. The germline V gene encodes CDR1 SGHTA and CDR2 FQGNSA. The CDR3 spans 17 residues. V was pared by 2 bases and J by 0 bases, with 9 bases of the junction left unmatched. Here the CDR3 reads CASSLRTTSAFSYEQYF. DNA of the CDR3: TGTGCCAGCAGCTTACGTACGACTAGCGCATTCTCCTACGAGCAGTACTTC.

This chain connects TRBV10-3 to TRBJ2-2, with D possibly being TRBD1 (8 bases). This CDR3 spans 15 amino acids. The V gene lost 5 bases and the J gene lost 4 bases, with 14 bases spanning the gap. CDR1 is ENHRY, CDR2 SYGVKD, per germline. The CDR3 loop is CAISLQGGVTGELFF. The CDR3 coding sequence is TGTGCCATCAGTTTACAGGGGGGGGTCACCGGGGAGCTGTTTTTT.

The CDR3 is CSAGTADSPLHF. Written as DNA, the CDR3 is TGCAGCGCCGGGACAGCGGATTCACCCCTCCACTTT. J is TRBJ1-6 and V is TRBV29-1, with TRBD1 identical over 7 bases. Germline values: CDR1 SQVTM, CDR2 ANQGSEA. The CDR3 runs to 12 residues. The V and J ends lost 7 bases and 8 bases, in that order; junction bases with no gene match: 5. The full variable domain, in which reference TRBV29-1 and TRBJ1-6 provide the parts outside the CDR3, is SAVISQKPSRDICQRGTSLTIQCQVDSQVTMMFWYRQQPGQSLTLIATANQGSEATYESGFVIDKFPISRPNLTFSTLTVSNMSPEDSSIYLCSAGTADSPLHFGNGTRLTVT.

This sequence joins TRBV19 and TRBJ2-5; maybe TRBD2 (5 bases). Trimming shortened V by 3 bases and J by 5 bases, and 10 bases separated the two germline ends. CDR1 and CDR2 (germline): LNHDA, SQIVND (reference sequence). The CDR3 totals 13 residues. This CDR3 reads CASSIEGVETQYF. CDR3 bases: TGTGCCAGTAGTATCGAGGGAGTGGAGACCCAGTACTTC. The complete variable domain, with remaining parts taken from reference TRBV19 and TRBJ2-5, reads DGGITQSPKYLFRKEGQNVTLSCEQNLNHDAMYWYRQDPGQGLRLIYYSQIVNDFQKGDIAEGYSVSREKKESFPLTVTSAQKNPTAFYLCASSIEGVETQYFGPGTRLLVL.

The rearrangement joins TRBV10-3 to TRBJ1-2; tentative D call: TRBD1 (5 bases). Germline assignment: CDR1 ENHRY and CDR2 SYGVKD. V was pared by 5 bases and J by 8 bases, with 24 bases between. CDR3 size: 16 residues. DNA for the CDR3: TGTGCCATCAGTTACGACGGAATAAAGGGGTTAGGCGGCTACACCTTC. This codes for CAISYDGIKGLGGYTF.

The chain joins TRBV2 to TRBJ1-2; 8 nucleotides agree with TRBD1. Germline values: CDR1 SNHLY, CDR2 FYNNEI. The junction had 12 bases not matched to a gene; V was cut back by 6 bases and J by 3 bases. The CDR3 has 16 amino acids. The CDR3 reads CASRTDGQGSHYGYTF. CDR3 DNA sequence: TGTGCCAGCAGGACCGACGGACAGGGATCTCACTATGGCTACACCTTC. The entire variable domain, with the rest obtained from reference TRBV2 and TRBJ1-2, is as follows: EPEVTQTPSHQVTQMGQEVILRCVPISNHLYFYWYRQILGQKVEFLVSFYNNEISEKSEIFDDQFSVERPDGSNFTLKIRSTKLEDSAMYFCASRTDGQGSHYGYTFGSGTRLTVV.

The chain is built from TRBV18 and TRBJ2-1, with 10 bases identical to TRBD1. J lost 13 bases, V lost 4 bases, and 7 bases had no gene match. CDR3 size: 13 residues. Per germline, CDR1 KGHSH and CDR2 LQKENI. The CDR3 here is CASSQSGTGEQFF. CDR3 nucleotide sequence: TGTGCCAGCTCACAAAGCGGGACAGGGGAACAGTTCTTC.

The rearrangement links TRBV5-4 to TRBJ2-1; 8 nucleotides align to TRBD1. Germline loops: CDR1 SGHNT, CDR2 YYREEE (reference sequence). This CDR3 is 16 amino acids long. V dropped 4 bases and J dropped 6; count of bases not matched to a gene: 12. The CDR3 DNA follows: TGTGCCAGCAGCCAGGGGGCTACCACCTATACCAATGAGCAGTTCTTC. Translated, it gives CASSQGATTYTNEQFF.

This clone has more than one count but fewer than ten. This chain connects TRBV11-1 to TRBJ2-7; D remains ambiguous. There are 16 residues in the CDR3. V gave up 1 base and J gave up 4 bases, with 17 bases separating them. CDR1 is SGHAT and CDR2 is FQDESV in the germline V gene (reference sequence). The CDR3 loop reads CASSLDRVGSVYEQYF. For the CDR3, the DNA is TGTGCCAGCAGCTTAGACCGGGTAGGTTCTGTGTACGAGCAGTACTTC.

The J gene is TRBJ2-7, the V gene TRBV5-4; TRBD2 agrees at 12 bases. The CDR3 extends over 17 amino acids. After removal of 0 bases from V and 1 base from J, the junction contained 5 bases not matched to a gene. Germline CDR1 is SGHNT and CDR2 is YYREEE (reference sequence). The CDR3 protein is CASSLGASGGASYEQYF. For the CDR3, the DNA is TGTGCCAGCAGCTTGGGGGCTAGCGGGGGGGCGTCCTACGAGCAGTACTTC. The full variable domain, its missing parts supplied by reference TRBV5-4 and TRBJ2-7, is ETGVTQSPTHLIKTRGQQVTLRCSSQSGHNTVSWYQQALGQGPQFIFQYYREEENGRGNFPPRFSGLQFPNYSSELNVNALELDDSALYLCASSLGASGGASYEQYFGPGTRLTVT.

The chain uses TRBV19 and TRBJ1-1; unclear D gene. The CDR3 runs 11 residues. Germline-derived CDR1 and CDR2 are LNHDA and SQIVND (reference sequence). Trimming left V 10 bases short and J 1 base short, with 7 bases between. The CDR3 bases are TGTGCCACCGGAGGGAACACTGAAGCTTTCTTT. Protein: CATGGNTEAFF.

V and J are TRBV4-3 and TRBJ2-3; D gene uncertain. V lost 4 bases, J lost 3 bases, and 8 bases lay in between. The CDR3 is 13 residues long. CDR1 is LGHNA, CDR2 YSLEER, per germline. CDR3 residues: CASSRSRTDTQYF. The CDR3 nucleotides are TGCGCCAGCAGCCGCTCTAGAACAGATACGCAGTATTTT.

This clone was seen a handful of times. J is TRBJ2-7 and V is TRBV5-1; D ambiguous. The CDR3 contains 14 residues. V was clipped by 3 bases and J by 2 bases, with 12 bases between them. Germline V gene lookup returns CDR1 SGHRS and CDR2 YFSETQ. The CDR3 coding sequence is TGCGCCAGCAGCTCCCACCCACAGACCTACGAGCAGTACTTC. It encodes CASSSHPQTYEQYF.

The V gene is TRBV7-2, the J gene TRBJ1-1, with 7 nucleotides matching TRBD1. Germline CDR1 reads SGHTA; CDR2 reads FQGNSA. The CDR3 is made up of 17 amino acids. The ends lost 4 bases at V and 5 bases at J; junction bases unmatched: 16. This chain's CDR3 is CASSSNIFDRVRTEAFF. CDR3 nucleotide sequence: TGTGCCAGCAGCTCTAATATCTTTGACAGGGTAAGGACTGAAGCTTTCTTT. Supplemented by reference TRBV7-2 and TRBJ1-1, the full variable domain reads GAGVSQSPSNKVTEKGKDVELRCDPISGHTALYWYRQSLGQGLEFLIYFQGNSAPDKSGLPSDRFSAERTGGSVSTLTIQRTQQEDSAVYLCASSSNIFDRVRTEAFFGQGTRLTVV.

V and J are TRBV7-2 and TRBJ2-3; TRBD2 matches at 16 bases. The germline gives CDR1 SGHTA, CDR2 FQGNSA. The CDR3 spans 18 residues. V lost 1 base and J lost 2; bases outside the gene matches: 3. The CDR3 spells CASSLGGLAGGITDTQYF. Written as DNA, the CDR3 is TGTGCCAGCAGCTTAGGGGGACTAGCGGGGGGGATCACAGATACGCAGTATTTT.